This T cell receptor beta chain was identified in a study of blood T cell repertoires in COVID-19. Turning to the study itself: In each case, the material was cDNA or gDNA derived from T cells, B-cell-depleted T cells, or PBMCs.

The authors' processing: Amplifying reference gene primers gave estimates of nucleated cell counts. The data were produced by immunoSEQ multiplex PCR, yet TCRdb's version contains in-frame clones alone and is incomplete. That table gives V, J and clone size, and the DNA gave D and trimming. The sample contains 150,000 or so clones, 82% of which appear only once. The V gene lost 3 bases and the J gene lost 1 base, with 12 bases spanning the gap. The V gene's germline CDR1 is SNHLY and CDR2 FYNNEI. This CDR3 has 16 amino acids. This TCR derives from a woman in her 70s with acute or convalescent COVID-19. Sequenced material: peripheral blood. This chain links TRBV2 with TRBJ2-2, with a possible D match to TRBD2 (6 bases). The CDR3 sequence: CASSEQGGGNTGELFF. The DNA of the CDR3 is TGTGCCAGCAGTGAGCAGGGAGGAGGGAACACCGGGGAGCTGTTTTTT.